These T cell receptor beta chains were read from a single sample in a study of siplizumab effects on memory and regulatory T cells. Assay: immunoSEQ multiplex PCR; the TCRdb copy retains only in-frame clones and omits some. The sample comprises about 120,000 clones, around 94% of which are singletons, and roughly 1.5% rests with the top ten. Sequenced: non-Treg CD4+ T cells sorted from blood. The receptor source for this set is a human donor in good health. Both conserved end residues are part of each CDR3. The order of the fields is J gene, D gene, V gene, clone size, CDR3 protein, CDR3 DNA. D genes are given only for firm matches. Size values are once, few and many counts, or a class for expanded clones, and some rows have none.

J gene: TRBJ2-7; D gene: TRBD2; V gene: TRBV7-9; clone size: NA; CDR3 protein: CASSSSGASYEQYF; CDR3 DNA: TGTGCCAGCAGCTCCAGCGGGGCCTCCTACGAGCAGTACTTC
J gene: TRBJ1-1; D gene: NA; V gene: TRBV10-3; clone size: NA; CDR3 protein: CAISEPTAQEAFF; CDR3 DNA: TGTGCCATCAGTGAGCCCACGGCCCAGGAAGCTTTCTTT
J gene: TRBJ1-2; D gene: NA; V gene: TRBV6-1; clone size: NA; CDR3 protein: CASSEAGVSNYGYTF; CDR3 DNA: TGTGCCAGCAGTGAAGCGGGGGTATCTAACTATGGCTACACCTTC
J gene: TRBJ2-7; D gene: NA; V gene: TRBV6-6; clone size: NA; CDR3 protein: CASSYDASYEQYF; CDR3 DNA: TGTGCCAGCAGCTACGACGCGTCCTACGAGCAGTACTTC
J gene: TRBJ1-2; D gene: TRBD1; V gene: TRBV11-2; clone size: NA; CDR3 protein: CASRPRGQYGYTF; CDR3 DNA: TGTGCCAGCAGACCTCGGGGACAGTATGGCTACACCTTC
J gene: TRBJ2-7; D gene: TRBD2; V gene: TRBV5-6; clone size: NA; CDR3 protein: CASSSAGTSGSSYEQYF; CDR3 DNA: TGTGCCAGCAGCAGCGCCGGGACTAGCGGGTCCTCCTACGAGCAGTACTTC
J gene: TRBJ2-5; D gene: NA; V gene: TRBV4-2; clone size: NA; CDR3 protein: CASSLLLSAETQYF; CDR3 DNA: TGTGCCAGCAGCCTCTTGCTCTCCGCAGAGACCCAGTACTTC
J gene: TRBJ1-1; D gene: TRBD1; V gene: TRBV5-1; clone size: NA; CDR3 protein: CASSTSQGASTEAFF; CDR3 DNA: TGCGCCAGCAGCACCTCACAGGGGGCATCCACTGAAGCTTTCTTT
J gene: TRBJ2-5; D gene: TRBD1; V gene: TRBV7-3; clone size: NA; CDR3 protein: CASSPGDRGSETQYF; CDR3 DNA: TGTGCCAGCAGCCCCGGGGACAGGGGAAGCGAGACCCAGTACTTC
J gene: TRBJ2-2; D gene: NA; V gene: TRBV10-3; clone size: NA; CDR3 protein: CAISWTENTGELFF; CDR3 DNA: TGTGCCATCAGTTGGACGGAAAACACCGGGGAGCTGTTTTTT
J gene: TRBJ2-1; D gene: TRBD2; V gene: TRBV7-3; clone size: NA; CDR3 protein: CASSMGLYNEQFF; CDR3 DNA: TGTGCCAGCAGCATGGGACTATACAATGAGCAGTTCTTC
J gene: TRBJ2-1; D gene: TRBD2; V gene: TRBV2; clone size: NA; CDR3 protein: CANYGLVVNYNEQFF; CDR3 DNA: TGTGCCAATTATGGACTAGTGGTAAACTACAATGAGCAGTTCTTC
J gene: TRBJ2-3; D gene: TRBD2; V gene: TRBV6-5; clone size: once; CDR3 protein: CATHRGGPTDTQYF; CDR3 DNA: TGTGCTACCCACCGGGGGGGACCCACAGATACGCAGTATTTT
J gene: TRBJ2-1; D gene: NA; V gene: TRBV4-1; clone size: once; CDR3 protein: CASSQEAFIVAVNEQFF; CDR3 DNA: TGCGCCAGCAGCCAAGAAGCTTTCATAGTGGCGGTCAATGAGCAGTTCTTC
J gene: TRBJ2-2; D gene: NA; V gene: TRBV19; clone size: once; CDR3 protein: CASFDRLLGGELFF; CDR3 DNA: TGTGCCAGTTTTGACAGGCTCCTCGGCGGGGAGCTGTTTTTT
J gene: TRBJ2-1; D gene: TRBD2; V gene: TRBV18; clone size: NA; CDR3 protein: CASDSMGLAGVNEQFF; CDR3 DNA: TGTGCCAGCGATAGTATGGGACTAGCGGGAGTTAATGAGCAGTTCTTC
J gene: TRBJ2-7; D gene: NA; V gene: TRBV6-5; clone size: NA; CDR3 protein: CASSYVGASYEQYF; CDR3 DNA: TGTGCCAGCAGTTACGTGGGGGCTTCCTACGAGCAGTACTTC
J gene: TRBJ2-7; D gene: NA; V gene: TRBV19; clone size: NA; CDR3 protein: CASSISHSSYEQYF; CDR3 DNA: TGTGCCAGTAGTATATCGCACAGCTCCTACGAGCAGTACTTC
J gene: TRBJ2-7; D gene: TRBD1; V gene: TRBV25-1; clone size: NA; CDR3 protein: CASSARTGGPYEQYF; CDR3 DNA: TGTGCCAGCAGTGCCCGGACAGGGGGCCCATACGAGCAGTACTTC
J gene: TRBJ2-5; D gene: NA; V gene: TRBV4-1; clone size: NA; CDR3 protein: CASSRAGLGETQYF; CDR3 DNA: TGCGCCAGCAGCCGCGCGGGGTTGGGGGAGACCCAGTACTTC
J gene: TRBJ2-7; D gene: NA; V gene: TRBV4-1; clone size: NA; CDR3 protein: CASSPGYEQYF; CDR3 DNA: TGCGCCAGCAGCCCCGGTTACGAGCAGTACTTC
J gene: TRBJ1-4; D gene: NA; V gene: TRBV30; clone size: NA; CDR3 protein: CAWTTDSGEKLFF; CDR3 DNA: TGTGCCTGGACGACCGACTCGGGTGAAAAACTGTTTTTT
J gene: TRBJ1-5; D gene: NA; V gene: TRBV15; clone size: once; CDR3 protein: CATSRPGGNQPQHF; CDR3 DNA: TGTGCCACCAGCAGGCCGGGGGGCAATCAGCCCCAGCATTTT
J gene: TRBJ1-3; D gene: TRBD1; V gene: TRBV7-9; clone size: NA; CDR3 protein: CASSGQGSGNTIYF; CDR3 DNA: TGTGCCAGCAGCGGACAGGGCTCTGGAAACACCATATATTTT
J gene: TRBJ1-5; D gene: TRBD1; V gene: TRBV7-2; clone size: NA; CDR3 protein: CASSLVVTGTNQPQHF; CDR3 DNA: TGTGCCAGCAGCTTAGTTGTGACAGGGACAAATCAGCCCCAGCATTTT
J gene: TRBJ2-3; D gene: NA; V gene: TRBV30; clone size: NA; CDR3 protein: CAWKAADTQYF; CDR3 DNA: TGTGCCTGGAAGGCAGCGGATACGCAGTATTTT
J gene: TRBJ1-4; D gene: NA; V gene: TRBV21-1; clone size: NA; CDR3 protein: CASSTRARNEKLFF; CDR3 DNA: TGTGCCAGCAGCACGCGGGCCCGTAATGAAAAACTGTTTTTT
J gene: TRBJ2-5; D gene: TRBD2; V gene: TRBV6-5; clone size: NA; CDR3 protein: CASSHRTSSVETQYF; CDR3 DNA: TGTGCCAGCAGTCACCGGACTAGCTCGGTAGAGACCCAGTACTTC
J gene: TRBJ1-1; D gene: TRBD1; V gene: TRBV18; clone size: NA; CDR3 protein: CASSPPGGRGRNTEAFF; CDR3 DNA: TGTGCCAGCTCACCACCCGGGGGCAGGGGGCGGAACACTGAAGCTTTCTTT
J gene: TRBJ1-1; D gene: NA; V gene: TRBV11-2; clone size: NA; CDR3 protein: CASRGEAMNTEAFF; CDR3 DNA: TGTGCCAGCAGGGGGGAGGCCATGAACACTGAAGCTTTCTTT
J gene: TRBJ2-7; D gene: TRBD2; V gene: TRBV5-1; clone size: NA; CDR3 protein: CASRGGSGPYEQYF; CDR3 DNA: TGCGCCAGCAGGGGCGGGAGTGGACCCTACGAGCAGTACTTC
J gene: TRBJ1-4; D gene: NA; V gene: TRBV5-1; clone size: NA; CDR3 protein: CASSTGLNEKLFF; CDR3 DNA: TGCGCCAGCAGTACAGGGCTCAATGAAAAACTGTTTTTT
J gene: TRBJ1-1; D gene: NA; V gene: TRBV19; clone size: NA; CDR3 protein: CASSIIERTEAFF; CDR3 DNA: TGTGCCAGTAGTATAATAGAACGCACTGAAGCTTTCTTT
J gene: TRBJ1-3; D gene: TRBD1; V gene: TRBV6-6; clone size: NA; CDR3 protein: CASSQDRVTGNTIYF; CDR3 DNA: TGTGCCAGCAGCCAGGACAGGGTTACCGGAAACACCATATATTTT
J gene: TRBJ1-1; D gene: NA; V gene: TRBV2; clone size: few; CDR3 protein: CASVQTNTEAFF; CDR3 DNA: TGTGCCAGCGTGCAGACGAACACTGAAGCTTTCTTT
J gene: TRBJ2-7; D gene: NA; V gene: TRBV6-6; clone size: NA; CDR3 protein: CASIPQGGGEQYF; CDR3 DNA: TGTGCCAGCATTCCTCAGGGGGGGGGCGAGCAGTACTTC
J gene: TRBJ2-1; D gene: TRBD2; V gene: TRBV5-1; clone size: NA; CDR3 protein: CASSLVLAENNEQFF; CDR3 DNA: TGCGCCAGCAGCTTGGTTCTAGCGGAGAACAATGAGCAGTTCTTC
J gene: TRBJ2-1; D gene: NA; V gene: TRBV20-1; clone size: NA; CDR3 protein: CSASYNEQFF; CDR3 DNA: TGCAGTGCTAGTTACAATGAGCAGTTCTTC
J gene: TRBJ1-1; D gene: NA; V gene: TRBV25-1; clone size: NA; CDR3 protein: CASSLGSGTEAFF; CDR3 DNA: TGTGCCAGCAGTCTTGGTTCGGGGACTGAAGCTTTCTTT
J gene: TRBJ2-7; D gene: NA; V gene: TRBV11-2; clone size: once; CDR3 protein: CASSSLRDTDYEQYF; CDR3 DNA: TGTGCCAGCAGCTCGCTCCGGGACACCGACTACGAGCAGTACTTC
J gene: TRBJ2-5; D gene: NA; V gene: TRBV6-6; clone size: once; CDR3 protein: CASSPPRAQETQYF; CDR3 DNA: TGTGCCAGCAGCCCTCCAAGAGCGCAAGAGACCCAGTACTTC
J gene: TRBJ2-6; D gene: NA; V gene: TRBV19; clone size: NA; CDR3 protein: CASSVPPASGANVLTF; CDR3 DNA: TGTGCCAGTAGTGTCCCCCCAGCGTCTGGGGCCAACGTCCTGACTTTC
J gene: TRBJ1-1; D gene: NA; V gene: TRBV12-5; clone size: NA; CDR3 protein: CASGLQGGTEAFF; CDR3 DNA: TGTGCTAGTGGTCTCCAGGGTGGCACTGAAGCTTTCTTT
J gene: TRBJ1-2; D gene: NA; V gene: TRBV5-1; clone size: NA; CDR3 protein: CASSPRDLGDYGYTF; CDR3 DNA: TGCGCCAGCAGCCCCCGGGACCTGGGGGACTATGGCTACACCTTC
J gene: TRBJ2-3; D gene: TRBD1; V gene: TRBV7-6; clone size: NA; CDR3 protein: CASSDRALAPTRNTQYF; CDR3 DNA: TGTGCCAGCAGCGACAGGGCTCTGGCCCCTACTAGGAATACGCAGTATTTT
J gene: TRBJ2-2; D gene: NA; V gene: TRBV19; clone size: NA; CDR3 protein: CASSIKGTGRKTGELFF; CDR3 DNA: TGTGCCAGTAGTATAAAGGGAACAGGGAGGAAGACCGGGGAGCTGTTTTTT
J gene: TRBJ1-2; D gene: TRBD1; V gene: TRBV7-6; clone size: NA; CDR3 protein: CASSPRTGGTYGYTF; CDR3 DNA: TGTGCCAGCAGCCCAAGGACAGGGGGCACCTATGGCTACACCTTC
J gene: TRBJ2-5; D gene: NA; V gene: TRBV19; clone size: NA; CDR3 protein: CASKPVSGRQDETQYF; CDR3 DNA: TGTGCCAGTAAGCCAGTCTCCGGGAGACAGGATGAGACCCAGTACTTC
J gene: TRBJ2-4; D gene: NA; V gene: TRBV2; clone size: NA; CDR3 protein: CASTPLRENIQYF; CDR3 DNA: TGTGCCAGCACCCCTCTCCGGGAAAACATTCAGTACTTC
J gene: TRBJ2-6; D gene: NA; V gene: TRBV11-3; clone size: NA; CDR3 protein: CASSPRSGANVLTF; CDR3 DNA: TGTGCCAGCAGCCCCCGCTCTGGGGCCAACGTCCTGACTTTC
J gene: TRBJ2-7; D gene: TRBD1; V gene: TRBV4-1; clone size: NA; CDR3 protein: CASSQSRGPEQYF; CDR3 DNA: TGCGCCAGCAGCCAGAGTAGGGGGCCCGAGCAGTACTTC
J gene: TRBJ2-2; D gene: TRBD2; V gene: TRBV6-5; clone size: NA; CDR3 protein: CASRQLAGGTGELFF; CDR3 DNA: TGTGCCAGCAGACAACTAGCGGGGGGGACCGGGGAGCTGTTTTTT
J gene: TRBJ1-2; D gene: TRBD1; V gene: TRBV25-1; clone size: NA; CDR3 protein: CASSKQGVSNYGYTF; CDR3 DNA: TGTGCCAGCAGTAAACAGGGGGTGTCGAACTATGGCTACACCTTC
J gene: TRBJ2-7; D gene: NA; V gene: TRBV7-9; clone size: NA; CDR3 protein: CASRPPGPYEQYF; CDR3 DNA: TGTGCCAGCAGGCCCCCAGGGCCCTACGAGCAGTACTTC
J gene: TRBJ2-3; D gene: TRBD1; V gene: TRBV5-1; clone size: NA; CDR3 protein: CASSLEVGTGADTQYF; CDR3 DNA: TGCGCCAGCAGCTTGGAAGTAGGGACAGGGGCAGATACGCAGTATTTT
J gene: TRBJ2-1; D gene: TRBD1; V gene: TRBV9; clone size: NA; CDR3 protein: CASSGEDRGRAYANSYNEQFF; CDR3 DNA: TGTGCCAGCAGCGGAGAGGACAGGGGTCGGGCCTACGCAAACTCCTACAATGAGCAGTTCTTC